This T cell receptor (beta chain) emerged from a study of T cells in Graves' hyperthyroidism and ophthalmopathy. This clonotype came up many times. This CDR3 has 14 amino acids. Trimming left V 7 bases short and J 2 bases short, with 14 bases between. Amplification yielded TCR beta CDR3 regions, with RNA transcripts as the source. A set of HTBI primers served as the primers for a first-round RT-PCR of the TCR CDR3. TCRdb called the multiplex PCR reads again in MiXCR, with one record for every CDR3 protein. The sample consists of about 720,000 distinct CDR3 sequences, around a sixth of them appearing once.

The sample comprised blood. This sequence was found in a woman in her fifties or sixties with Graves' hyperthyroidism that later progressed to Graves' ophthalmopathy. The chain links TRBV12-3 or TRBV12-4 to TRBJ1-2; D not resolved. The CDR3 nucleotides are TGTGCCAGCACCAACTCCCCAGCGAACTATGGCTACACCTTC. Translation gives CASTNSPANYGYTF.